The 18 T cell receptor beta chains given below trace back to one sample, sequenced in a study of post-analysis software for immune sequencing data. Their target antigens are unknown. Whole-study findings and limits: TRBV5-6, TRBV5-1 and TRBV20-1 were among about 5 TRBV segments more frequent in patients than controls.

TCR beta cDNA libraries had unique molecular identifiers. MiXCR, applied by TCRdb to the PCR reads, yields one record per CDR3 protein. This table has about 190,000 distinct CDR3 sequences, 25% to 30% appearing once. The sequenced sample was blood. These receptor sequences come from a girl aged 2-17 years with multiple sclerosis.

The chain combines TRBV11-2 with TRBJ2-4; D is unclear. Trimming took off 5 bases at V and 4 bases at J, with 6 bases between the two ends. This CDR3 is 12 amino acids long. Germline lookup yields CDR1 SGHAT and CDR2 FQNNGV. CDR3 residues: CASSLGKNIQYF. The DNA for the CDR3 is TGTGCCAGCAGCCTGGGTAAAAACATTCAGTACTTC.

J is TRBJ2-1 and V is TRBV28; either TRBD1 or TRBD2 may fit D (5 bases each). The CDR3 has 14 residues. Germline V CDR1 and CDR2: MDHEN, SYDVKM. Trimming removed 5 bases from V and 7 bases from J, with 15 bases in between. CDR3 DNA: TGTGCCAGCAGTCAGAGAGGGGCGCGGAATGAGCAGTTCTTC. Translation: CASSQRGARNEQFF.

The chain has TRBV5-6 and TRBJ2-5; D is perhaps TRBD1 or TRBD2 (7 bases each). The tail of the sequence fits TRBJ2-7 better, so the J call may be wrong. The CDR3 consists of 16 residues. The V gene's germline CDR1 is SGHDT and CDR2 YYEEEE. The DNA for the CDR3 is TGTGCCAGCAGCACTCCCAGGGGGGAGGGGTCCTACGAGCAGTACTTC. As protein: CASSTPRGEGSYEQYF.

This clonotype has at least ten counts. DNA of the CDR3: TGTGCCAGCAGCTTAGGTGAAAGGTTTACCAACCGCTGGGCAGATACGCAGTATTTT. Translating it yields CASSLGERFTNRWADTQYF. The chain uses TRBV7-8 and TRBJ2-3, with no clear D. Germline V gives CDR1 SGHVS, CDR2 FQNEAQ. CDR3 size: 19 residues. V shed 1 base and J shed 4 bases, with 24 bases lying between them.

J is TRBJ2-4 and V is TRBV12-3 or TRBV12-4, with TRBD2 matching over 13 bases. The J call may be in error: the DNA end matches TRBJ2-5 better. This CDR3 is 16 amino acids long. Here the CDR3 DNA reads TGTGCCAGCAGTCAGACTAGCGGGGGGCCGGTAGAGACCCAGTACTTC. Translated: CASSQTSGGPVETQYF.

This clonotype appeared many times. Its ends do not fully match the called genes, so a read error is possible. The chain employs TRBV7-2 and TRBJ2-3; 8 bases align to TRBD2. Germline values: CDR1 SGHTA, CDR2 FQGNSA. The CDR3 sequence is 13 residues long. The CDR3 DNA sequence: TGCGCCAGCAGCTTGGGACTAGCAGATACGCAGTATTTT. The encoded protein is CASSLGLADTQYF.

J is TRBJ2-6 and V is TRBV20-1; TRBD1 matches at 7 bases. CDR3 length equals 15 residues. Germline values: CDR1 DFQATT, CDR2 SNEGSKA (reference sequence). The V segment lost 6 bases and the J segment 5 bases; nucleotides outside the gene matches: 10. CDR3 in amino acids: CSAVRQGGWANVLTF. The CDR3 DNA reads TGCAGTGCCGTAAGACAGGGCGGCTGGGCCAACGTCCTGACTTTC.

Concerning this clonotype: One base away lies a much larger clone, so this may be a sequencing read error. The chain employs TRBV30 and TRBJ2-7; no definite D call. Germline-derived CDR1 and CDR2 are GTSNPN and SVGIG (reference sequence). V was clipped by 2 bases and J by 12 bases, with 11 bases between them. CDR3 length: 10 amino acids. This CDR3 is CAWSLETRYF. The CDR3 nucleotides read TGTGCCTGGAGTTTGGAGACCCGGTACTTC.

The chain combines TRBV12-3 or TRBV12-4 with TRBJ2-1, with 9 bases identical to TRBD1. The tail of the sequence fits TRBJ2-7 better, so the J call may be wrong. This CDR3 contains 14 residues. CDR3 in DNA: TGTGCCAGCAAAAGGACAGGGGTCCACAATGAGCAGTACTTC. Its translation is CASKRTGVHNEQYF.

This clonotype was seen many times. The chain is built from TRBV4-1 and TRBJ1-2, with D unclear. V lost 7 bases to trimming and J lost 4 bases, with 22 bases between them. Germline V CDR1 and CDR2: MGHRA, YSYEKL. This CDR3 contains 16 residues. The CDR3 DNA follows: TGCGCCAGCACCCAGCTAGGGCCCCGATCGTCCTATGGCTACACCTTC. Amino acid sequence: CASTQLGPRSSYGYTF.

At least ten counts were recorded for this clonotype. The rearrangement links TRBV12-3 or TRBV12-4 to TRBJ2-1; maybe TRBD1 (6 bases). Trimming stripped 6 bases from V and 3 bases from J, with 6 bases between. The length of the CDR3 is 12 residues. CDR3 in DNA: TGTGCCAGCAGGGACAGCTACAATGAGCAGTTCTTC. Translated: CASRDSYNEQFF.

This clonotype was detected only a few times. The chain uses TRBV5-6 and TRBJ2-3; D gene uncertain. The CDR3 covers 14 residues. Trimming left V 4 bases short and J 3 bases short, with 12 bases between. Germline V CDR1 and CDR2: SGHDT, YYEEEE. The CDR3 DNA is TGTGCCAGCAGCGAGGATCGGGTTACAGATACGCAGTATTTT. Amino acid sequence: CASSEDRVTDTQYF.

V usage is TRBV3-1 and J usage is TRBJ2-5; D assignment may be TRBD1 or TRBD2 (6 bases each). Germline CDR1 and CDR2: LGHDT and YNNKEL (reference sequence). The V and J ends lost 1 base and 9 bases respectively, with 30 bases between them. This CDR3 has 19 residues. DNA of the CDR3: TGTGCCAGCAGCCAAGCCCTCCAGGGGACCTTCGATGCCCGCGGGGCCCAGTACTTC. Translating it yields CASSQALQGTFDARGAQYF.

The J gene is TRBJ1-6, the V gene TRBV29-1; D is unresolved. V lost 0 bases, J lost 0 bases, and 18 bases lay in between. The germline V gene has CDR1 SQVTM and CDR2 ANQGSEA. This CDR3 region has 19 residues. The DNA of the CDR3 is TGCAGCGTTGAAGATATGACGGGGAGGCGGTTCTCCTATAATTCACCCCTCCACTTT. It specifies CSVEDMTGRRFSYNSPLHF.

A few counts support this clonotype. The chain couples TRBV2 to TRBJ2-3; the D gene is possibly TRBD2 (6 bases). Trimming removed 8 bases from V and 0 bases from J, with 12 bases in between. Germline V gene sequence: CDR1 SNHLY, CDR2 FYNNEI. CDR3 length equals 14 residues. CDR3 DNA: TGTGCCAGCTTTGTCGGGACTAGCACAGATACGCAGTATTTT. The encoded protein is CASFVGTSTDTQYF.

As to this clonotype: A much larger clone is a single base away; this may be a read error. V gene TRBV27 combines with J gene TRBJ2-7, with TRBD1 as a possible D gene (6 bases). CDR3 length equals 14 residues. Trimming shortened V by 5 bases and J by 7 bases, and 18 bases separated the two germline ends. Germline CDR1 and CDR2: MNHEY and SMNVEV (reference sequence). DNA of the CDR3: TGTGCCAGCAGTGTTCTGATGGACAGCAATGAGCAGTACTTC. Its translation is CASSVLMDSNEQYF.

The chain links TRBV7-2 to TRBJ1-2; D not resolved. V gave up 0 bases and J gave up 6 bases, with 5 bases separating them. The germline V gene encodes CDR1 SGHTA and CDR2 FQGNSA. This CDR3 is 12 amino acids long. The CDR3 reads CASSLAGHGYTF. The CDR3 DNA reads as TGTGCCAGCAGCTTAGCTGGGCATGGCTACACCTTC.

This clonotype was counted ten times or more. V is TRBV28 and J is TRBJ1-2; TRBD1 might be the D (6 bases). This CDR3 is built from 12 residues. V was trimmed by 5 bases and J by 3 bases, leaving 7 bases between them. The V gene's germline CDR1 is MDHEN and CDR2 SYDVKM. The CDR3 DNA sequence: TGTGCCAGCAGTACAGGGTACTATGGCTACACCTTC. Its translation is CASSTGYYGYTF.